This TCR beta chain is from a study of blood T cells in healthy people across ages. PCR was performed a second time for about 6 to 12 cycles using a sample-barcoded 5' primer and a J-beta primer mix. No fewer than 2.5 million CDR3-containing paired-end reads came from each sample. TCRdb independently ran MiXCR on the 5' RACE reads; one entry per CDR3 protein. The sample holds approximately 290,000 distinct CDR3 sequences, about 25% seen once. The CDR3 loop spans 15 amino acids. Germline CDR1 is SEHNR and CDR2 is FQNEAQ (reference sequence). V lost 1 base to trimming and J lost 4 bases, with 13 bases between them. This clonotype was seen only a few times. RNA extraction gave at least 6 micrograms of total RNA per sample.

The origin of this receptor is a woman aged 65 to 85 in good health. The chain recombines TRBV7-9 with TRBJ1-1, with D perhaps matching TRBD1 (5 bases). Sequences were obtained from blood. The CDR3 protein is CASSLEDYRGTEAFF. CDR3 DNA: TGTGCCAGCAGCTTAGAGGATTATAGGGGCACTGAAGCTTTCTTT.